This T cell receptor (beta chain) was recorded in a study of OX40 agonist ivuxolimab in advanced cancers. Study-wide context: Patients were 82.7% male with ages about 23 to 79, mean roughly 64.

CDR1 is MNHEY and CDR2 is SVGAGI in the germline V gene. The V gene lost 5 bases and the J gene lost 8 bases, with 12 bases spanning the gap. The length of the CDR3 is 12 residues. Broader study findings: On average, a greater number of expanded clones characterised CD8+ T cells relative to CD4+. In a subset of nonresponders, normalized T-cell clonal expansion was also low. Blood T cells, both CD4+ and CD8+, expanded clonally by week 6 at 0.1 to 3.0 mg/kg.

Generated by immunoSEQ multiplex PCR, the TCRdb table keeps only in-frame clones and is missing some. The table shows nearly 60,000 clones, with over 75% occurring only once. In regard to this clone: The target antigen is unknown.

The chain has TRBV6-5 and TRBJ1-2; D is unresolved. This specimen consisted of CD4+ or CD8+ T cells sorted from blood, obtained in a trial of the OX40 agonist ivuxolimab. The TCR sequence derives from an adult with an advanced solid tumor such as melanoma, head and neck, liver or kidney cancer. The DNA for the CDR3 is TGTGCCAGCAGTCCGGGAGACCGAGGCTACACCTTC. Protein sequence: CASSPGDRGYTF.